Here is one T cell receptor beta chain with its context. Its antigen is not identified. There are 14 residues in the CDR3. CDR1 is MNHNS and CDR2 is SASEGT in the germline V gene. Trimming removed 6 bases from V and 4 bases from J, with 14 bases in between. The study ran its PCR with 60 Vbeta and 13 Jbeta primers. The protocol was immunoSEQ multiplex PCR, while the TCRdb copy is restricted to in-frame clones and leaves out a portion. Of 150,000 to 200,000 clones in the sample, 68% were seen once. These data come from a study of cytomegalovirus exposure and HLA in healthy donors. Overall study results and limits: TCR beta chains numbering 150 to 200 were designated cytomegalovirus-associated. TCR beta V segments were, for the most part, productive about 87% or about 30% of the time in an earlier analysis.

The J gene is TRBJ2-3, the V gene TRBV6-1, with D possibly matching TRBD2 (6 bases). This TCR derives from a woman under 30 in good health and CMV-seropositive. Sequencing was done on a sample of PBMCs. This CDR3 reads CASSRLEYADTQYF. The CDR3 DNA follows: TGTGCCAGCAGCCGACTAGAGTACGCAGATACGCAGTATTTT.